Shown below are 7 T cell receptor beta chains from a single sample sequenced in a study of T cells in localized non-small cell lung cancer. Profiled with immunoSEQ multiplex PCR; TCRdb holds only in-frame clones, not every one. The sample contains about 15,000 clones, around 87% of which appear only once. The material sequenced was peripheral blood mononuclear cells, taken before any cancer treatment. Every receptor here comes from a male donor at least 60 years old with stage II lung adenocarcinoma.

The V gene is TRBV7-9, the J gene TRBJ2-5; D uncertain. Germline CDR1 SEHNR, CDR2 FQNEAQ (reference sequence). The ends were cut back, 5 bases at V and 2 bases at J, with 15 bases in the middle. The CDR3 spans 15 residues. This chain's CDR3 is CASSVTLRQQETQYF. The CDR3 nucleotides read TGTGCCAGCAGCGTTACACTTCGCCAGCAAGAGACCCAGTACTTC.

This chain connects TRBV11-3 to TRBJ1-4; no reliable D call. This CDR3 has 12 residues. Trimming removed 1 base at V and 12 bases at J, with 9 bases between. Germline loops: CDR1 SGHNT, CDR2 YENEEA. CDR3 sequence reads: CASSLGLDELFF. In DNA form, the CDR3 reads TGTGCCAGCAGCTTAGGTCTGGACGAACTGTTTTTT.

The V and J genes are TRBV19 and TRBJ2-1; unclear D gene. The CDR3 is 13 residues long. Trimming took 5 bases from V and 7 from J, leaving 12 bases between them. Looked up from germline, CDR1 is LNHDA and CDR2 is SQIVND (reference sequence). In nucleotides, the CDR3 is TGTGCCAGTAGTCGAACCCCTAGAAATGAGCAGTTCTTC. Amino acids: CASSRTPRNEQFF.

This clone has more than one count but fewer than ten. V is TRBV4-1 and J is TRBJ2-7; D unclear. There are 15 residues in the CDR3. Germline lookup yields CDR1 MGHRA and CDR2 YSYEKL. The ends were cut back, 4 bases at V and 1 base at J, with 14 bases in the middle. CDR3 loop: CASSPPSGGSYEQYF. The CDR3 DNA sequence: TGCGCCAGCAGCCCACCCTCAGGTGGTTCCTACGAGCAGTACTTC.

This clone was seen a single time. The chain couples TRBV2 to TRBJ2-7, with 7 nucleotides matching TRBD1. Germline CDR1 is SNHLY and CDR2 is FYNNEI. J was trimmed by 2 bases and V by 2 bases; bases with no gene match: 6. This CDR3 region has 15 residues. The CDR3 loop reads CASSEQTGQTYEQYF. CDR3 DNA: TGTGCCAGCAGTGAACAAACGGGACAGACCTACGAGCAGTACTTC.

The V call is TRBV6-1, the J call TRBJ1-5; D not certain. The CDR3 extends over 15 amino acids. Germline assignment: CDR1 MNHNS and CDR2 SASEGT. The V and J ends lost 7 bases and 0 bases respectively, with 13 bases between them. The DNA for the CDR3 is TGTGCCAGCAAAGCGGAAACCTATAGCAATCAGCCCCAGCATTTT. Translating it yields CASKAETYSNQPQHF.

The V gene is TRBV10-2, the J gene TRBJ2-6; a possible D gene is TRBD2 (5 bases). CDR1 and CDR2 (germline): WSHSY, SAAADI. CDR3 length: 15 amino acids. Trimming took off 4 bases at V and 0 bases at J, with 7 bases between the two ends. The CDR3 region has the DNA TGCGCCAGCAGTGGTGGAGGCTCTGGGGCCAACGTCCTGACTTTC. Amino acids: CASSGGGSGANVLTF.